Below, 11 T cell receptor beta chains from the same sample are listed, as sequenced in a study of blood T cell repertoires in COVID-19. The data were produced by immunoSEQ multiplex PCR, yet TCRdb's version contains in-frame clones alone and is incomplete. The top ten hold roughly 11% of the sample, which has some 20,000 clones, around 83% seen once. Sequencing was done on a sample of peripheral blood. The receptor set was obtained from a human donor in a cohort sampled during active COVID-19.

The chain joins TRBV10-3 to TRBJ2-7, with D possibly being TRBD2 (5 bases). The CDR3 extends over 15 amino acids. The V and J ends lost 2 bases and 2 bases respectively, with 13 bases between them. Per the germline V gene, CDR1 is ENHRY and CDR2 is SYGVKD. In DNA form, the CDR3 reads TGTGCCATCAGTGAGGAAGAGCGGACCCCCTACGAGCAGTACTTC. It encodes CAISEEERTPYEQYF.

CDR3 nucleotides: TGTGCCAGCAGTTTCAGGCAGGGCTTTTACAATGAGCAGTTCTTC. Its translation is CASSFRQGFYNEQFF. The rearrangement joins TRBV27 to TRBJ2-1, with D perhaps TRBD1 (5 bases). Germline V gives CDR1 MNHEY, CDR2 SMNVEV (reference sequence). The CDR3 consists of 15 residues. V lost 3 bases, J lost 4 bases, and 13 bases lay in between.

The chain recombines TRBV19 with TRBJ2-3, with TRBD1 as a possible D gene (6 bases). The CDR3 is 13 residues long. The V end lost 9 bases, the J end lost 1 base, and 11 bases lay between the germline ends. CDR1 is LNHDA and CDR2 is SQIVND in the germline V gene (reference sequence). The chain's CDR3 is CASRGSGTDTQYF. The CDR3, as DNA: TGTGCCAGCAGGGGATCGGGCACAGATACGCAGTATTTT.

V usage is TRBV4-2 and J usage is TRBJ2-1; 9 positions match TRBD2. The length of the CDR3 is 15 residues. The V gene end was trimmed by 4 bases and the J gene end by 6 bases; junction bases not matched to a gene: 7. Germline CDR1 LGHNA, CDR2 YNFKEQ. The CDR3 DNA sequence: TGTGCCAGCAGCCTCCTTAGCGGGAGTGGCAATGAGCAGTTCTTC. Encoded protein: CASSLLSGSGNEQFF.

The V call is TRBV19, the J call TRBJ2-1, with 7 bases aligning to TRBD2. Per germline, CDR1 LNHDA and CDR2 SQIVND (reference sequence). Germline trimming cut 6 bases from V and 2 bases from J; bases unmatched to any gene: 4. The CDR3 consists of 14 residues. The CDR3 here is CASRRREPYNEQFF. The CDR3 coding sequence is TGTGCCAGTAGGAGGCGGGAGCCCTACAATGAGCAGTTCTTC. The entire variable domain, with the rest obtained from reference TRBV19 and TRBJ2-1, is as follows: DGGITQSPKYLFRKEGQNVTLSCEQNLNHDAMYWYRQDPGQGLRLIYYSQIVNDFQKGDIAEGYSVSREKKESFPLTVTSAQKNPTAFYLCASRRREPYNEQFFGPGTRLTVL.

V gene TRBV4-1 combines with J gene TRBJ1-1; 7 nucleotides match TRBD1. The CDR3 runs 17 residues. The trim removed 3 bases at V and 0 bases at J, leaving 10 bases unmatched. Germline V lookup: CDR1 MGHRA, CDR2 YSYEKL. CDR3 loop: CASSQPSSGGMNTEAFF. CDR3 in DNA: TGCGCCAGCAGCCAGCCCTCCTCAGGGGGGATGAACACTGAAGCTTTCTTT.

The chain carries TRBV28 and TRBJ2-7, with 8 bases that match TRBD2. In germline, CDR1 is MDHEN, CDR2 SYDVKM. V lost 6 bases, J lost 3 bases, and 1 base stayed unmatched. CDR3 size: 12 residues. CDR3 nucleotides: TGTGCCAGCAGACGGGGGGGCTACGAGCAGTACTTC. Residues: CASRRGGYEQYF.

The genes are TRBV28 and TRBJ2-4; D possibly corresponds to TRBD1 (5 bases). V shed 7 bases and J shed 0 bases, with 19 bases lying between them. Germline V lookup: CDR1 MDHEN, CDR2 SYDVKM. CDR3 length: 17 amino acids. Here the CDR3 DNA reads TGTGCCAGCATGGGGCACAACCTCTGGCTAGCCAAAAACATTCAGTACTTC. This encodes CASMGHNLWLAKNIQYF. Variable domain in full (rest from reference TRBV28 and TRBJ2-4): DVKVTQSSRYLVKRTGEKVFLECVQDMDHENMFWYRQDPGLGLRLIYFSYDVKMKEKGDIPEGYSVSREKKERFSLILESASTNQTSMYLCASMGHNLWLAKNIQYFGAGTRLSVL.

The chain uses TRBV10-3 and TRBJ1-5; D is unresolved. The CDR3 consists of 15 residues. In germline, CDR1 is ENHRY, CDR2 SYGVKD. V gave up 3 bases and J gave up 4 bases, with 13 bases separating them. In nucleotides, the CDR3 is TGTGCCATCAGTGATGGAGGAATAAGAAATCAGCCCCAGCATTTT. Translation gives CAISDGGIRNQPQHF.

J is TRBJ1-1 and V is TRBV28; D is perhaps TRBD1 (6 bases). Trimming shortened V by 2 bases and J by 1 base, and 14 bases separated the two germline ends. Per the germline V gene, CDR1 is MDHEN and CDR2 is SYDVKM. The CDR3 contains 16 residues. CDR3 in DNA: TGTGCCAGCAGTTTAACTGGGGGCCTAGAGAACACTGAAGCTTTCTTT. Translated: CASSLTGGLENTEAFF.

This chain uses TRBV6-4 with TRBJ2-5; no clear D gene. Germline lookup yields CDR1 MRHNA and CDR2 SNTAGT. V was cut by 5 bases and J by 3 bases, with 4 bases left in between. CDR3 length equals 11 residues. The CDR3 loop reads CASSSKETQYF. CDR3 nucleotides: TGTGCCAGCAGTAGCAAAGAGACCCAGTACTTC.